Listed below are T cell receptor beta chains from one sample, sequenced in a study of beta chain features in type 1 diabetes. Repertoires were generated with immunoSEQ multiplex PCR, while TCRdb's copy carries only in-frame clones and drops some. The profile shows about 360,000 clones, 10% to 15% of them singletons. The sample was naive CD4+ T cells from blood. These receptors were taken from a man aged 18 to 30 in good health. The CDR3 runs from the conserved cysteine through the conserved F or W. A D gene is named only where the DNA matches it firmly. Part of the rows lack a size; the others show once, few, many or a class for expanded clones.

d_gene	v_gene	j_gene	abundance	CDR3nt	CDR3aa
TRBD1	TRBV30	TRBJ2-7	NA	TGTGCCTGGAGTGGACAGGGGGCGGGTGAGCAGTACTTC	CAWSGQGAGEQYF
TRBD2	TRBV10-3	TRBJ2-7	NA	TGTGCCATCAGTAAGCGGGAGTTGAGCTCCTACGAGCAGTACTTC	CAISKRELSSYEQYF
NA	TRBV30	TRBJ1-2	few	TGTGCCTGGAGTGTACTGATGAATGGCTACACCTTC	CAWSVLMNGYTF
NA	TRBV7-2	TRBJ2-7	few	TGTGCCAGCAGCTTTAGCGGACCGGCCCCCGACGAGCAGTACTTC	CASSFSGPAPDEQYF
TRBD2	TRBV4-2	TRBJ2-3	NA	TGTGCCAGCAGCCCAGACCTAGCGGGGGGGCGATCAGATACGCAGTATTTT	CASSPDLAGGRSDTQYF
NA	TRBV30	TRBJ1-4	NA	TGTGCCTGGAGTGGACAGGTTGATGAAAAACTGTTTTTT	CAWSGQVDEKLFF
TRBD2	TRBV9	TRBJ2-5	NA	TGTGCCAGCAGCGCGGGACTAGCGGGAGCCCAAGAGACCCAGTACTTC	CASSAGLAGAQETQYF
NA	TRBV5-1	TRBJ2-7	NA	TGCGCCAGCAGCTTGGACAGGTACAATTCCTACGAGCAGTACTTC	CASSLDRYNSYEQYF
NA	TRBV29-1	TRBJ2-7	few	TGCAGCGTTGAAGACCCGACGGGCTCCTACGAGCAGTACTTC	CSVEDPTGSYEQYF
TRBD1	TRBV6-6	TRBJ2-7	NA	TGTGCCAGCGGACAGGGCTACGAGCAGTACTTC	CASGQGYEQYF
NA	TRBV7-2	TRBJ2-5	NA	TGTGCCAGCAGGATTACAGGGCAAGAGACCCAGTACTTC	CASRITGQETQYF
TRBD1	TRBV29-1	TRBJ1-2	NA	TGCACCACGACAGGGGAATCCAACTATGGCTACACCTTC	CTTTGESNYGYTF
TRBD2	TRBV11-2	TRBJ2-1	few	TGTGCCAGCAGCACGACGACCCTTCTAGCGGGAGGGCTGGATGAGCAGTTCTTC	CASSTTTLLAGGLDEQFF
TRBD1	TRBV11-1	TRBJ2-7	NA	TGTGCCAGCAGCTTGCCCGGGACAGGGGCACTAACCTCCTACGAGCAGTACTTC	CASSLPGTGALTSYEQYF
TRBD1	TRBV7-3	TRBJ2-7	few	TGTGCCAGCAGCACCGGGACAGGGTATGAGCGCGAGCAGTACTTC	CASSTGTGYEREQYF
NA	TRBV10-3	TRBJ2-7	few	TGTGCCATCATCCCCAGGGGGGACCTCTACGAGCAGTACTTC	CAIIPRGDLYEQYF
NA	TRBV25-1	TRBJ2-7	NA	TGTGCCAGCAGTAACCCCGGGAGCTCCTACGAGCAGTACTTC	CASSNPGSSYEQYF
NA	TRBV30	TRBJ2-4	NA	TGTGCCTGGAGTGTTATGTCGGGACTCGATCTAGCCAAAAACATTCAGTACTTC	CAWSVMSGLDLAKNIQYF
NA	TRBV19	TRBJ1-2	NA	TGTGCCAGTAGTATTGGGCAGCTCATCTATGGCTACACCTTC	CASSIGQLIYGYTF
TRBD2	TRBV6-5	TRBJ2-7	NA	TGTGCCAGCAGTTACTCAACGGGGGAGGGCTACGAGCAGTACTTC	CASSYSTGEGYEQYF
NA	TRBV29-1	TRBJ1-4	few	TGCAGCGTGGCGGGGTTCGGGGCAACTAATGAAAAACTGTTTTTT	CSVAGFGATNEKLFF
TRBD2	TRBV7-3	TRBJ2-1	NA	TGTGCCAGCAGCTTAGGGACTAGCGGCAATGAGCAGTTCTTC	CASSLGTSGNEQFF
NA	TRBV19	TRBJ2-5	NA	TGTGCCAGTAGTATAGATATAGGACTGATGCAAGAGACCCAGTACTTC	CASSIDIGLMQETQYF
TRBD1	TRBV2	TRBJ1-2	NA	TGTGCCAGCAGTGGACAGGGTAATGGCTACACCTTC	CASSGQGNGYTF
NA	TRBV18	TRBJ1-1	NA	TGTGCCAGCTCGCCCCGGGACACCGCTTTCTTT	CASSPRDTAFF
TRBD1	TRBV30	TRBJ1-2	few	TGTGCCTGGAGCCGGGACAGGGGGTATGGCTACACCTTC	CAWSRDRGYGYTF
NA	TRBV29-1	TRBJ2-7	NA	TGCAGCGTTGGGGCCGGCATTGACGTCGAGCAGTACTTC	CSVGAGIDVEQYF
TRBD1	TRBV7-6	TRBJ1-2	NA	TGTGCCAGCAGCCCAAGGACAGGGGGGAAGTATGGCTACACCTTC	CASSPRTGGKYGYTF
NA	TRBV18	TRBJ2-3	few	TGTGCCAGCTCACCTACGGGAGTCGTACCAGATACGCAGTATTTT	CASSPTGVVPDTQYF
TRBD1	TRBV7-2	TRBJ1-2	few	TGTGCCAGCAGCCCTCGGACAGGGTCCCAAAACTATGGCTACACCTTC	CASSPRTGSQNYGYTF
NA	TRBV2	TRBJ2-7	few	TGTGCCAGCAGTGAAGTCGTTGACAAGTACTACGAGCAGTACTTC	CASSEVVDKYYEQYF
NA	TRBV7-2	TRBJ2-3	few	TGTGCCAGCAGCTTTCTCTCGACAGGACCTAGCACAGATACGCAGTATTTT	CASSFLSTGPSTDTQYF
NA	TRBV25-1	TRBJ1-2	few	TGTGCCAGCAGTGAATTTCGGCAGGGTTTCTATGGCTACACCTTC	CASSEFRQGFYGYTF
NA	TRBV7-2	TRBJ1-6	few	TGTGCCAGCAGCTTATTCCGAGACGGGCCCCTCCACTTT	CASSLFRDGPLHF
NA	TRBV2	TRBJ2-5	few	TGTGCCAGCAGCCAGGACTACCAAGAGACCCAGTACTTC	CASSQDYQETQYF
TRBD2	TRBV7-6	TRBJ2-7	few	TGTGCCAGCAGCCCCCAAGCGGACCGGGGGGGGGAGCAGTACTTC	CASSPQADRGGEQYF
TRBD1	TRBV5-4	TRBJ2-2	NA	TGTGCCAGCAGCTTGGTATGGGGACAGGGAGGCAACACCGGGGAGCTGTTTTTT	CASSLVWGQGGNTGELFF
NA	TRBV29-1	TRBJ2-3	few	TGCAGCTCGCTGTGGGCCGGGACTACAGATACGCAGTATTTT	CSSLWAGTTDTQYF
TRBD1	TRBV30	TRBJ2-7	few	TGTGCCTGGAGTGTACTTAACAGGGGGCAGGTGCAGTACTTC	CAWSVLNRGQVQYF
TRBD2	TRBV2	TRBJ2-3	NA	TGTGCCAGCAGTCCCGGACTAGCGGGGGAAGTAGATACGCAGTATTTT	CASSPGLAGEVDTQYF
NA	TRBV14	TRBJ1-1	NA	TGTGCCAGCAGCCTCGAGGCAGATAGCCCTGAAGCTTTCTTT	CASSLEADSPEAFF
NA	TRBV7-9	TRBJ1-5	few	TGTGCCAGCAGCCCCGGACAGAATCAGCCCCAGCATTTT	CASSPGQNQPQHF
TRBD2	TRBV6-5	TRBJ2-2	NA	TGTGCCAGTCGCGGGGGGGGAAGGACCGGGGAGCTGTTTTTT	CASRGGGRTGELFF